Below, one T cell receptor beta chain is given with its context. The sample belongs to a study of blood T cell repertoires in COVID-19. For the study at large: The United States, Italy and Spain supplied acute and convalescent COVID-19 samples.

Trimming stripped 0 bases from V and 4 bases from J, with 15 bases between. The CDR3 is 16 residues long. Germline loops: CDR1 KGHSH, CDR2 LQKENI. Original handling: Estimates of nucleated cell counts were drawn from the amplification of reference gene primers. Sequencing used immunoSEQ multiplex PCR; TCRdb keeps in-frame clones, though not all of them. V, J and clone size are those of that table, while D and trimming were read from the DNA. Among over 75,000 clones listed, 80% were seen once. The chain has TRBV18 and TRBJ1-2; D is perhaps TRBD1 (6 bases). The sequencing input was peripheral blood. This sequence was found in a man aged 50 to 60 who had recovered from COVID-19. Here the CDR3 DNA reads TGTGCCAGCTCACCACCGTCGGGGGGCGCGGGCTATGGCTACACCTTC. Protein product: CASSPPSGGAGYGYTF.